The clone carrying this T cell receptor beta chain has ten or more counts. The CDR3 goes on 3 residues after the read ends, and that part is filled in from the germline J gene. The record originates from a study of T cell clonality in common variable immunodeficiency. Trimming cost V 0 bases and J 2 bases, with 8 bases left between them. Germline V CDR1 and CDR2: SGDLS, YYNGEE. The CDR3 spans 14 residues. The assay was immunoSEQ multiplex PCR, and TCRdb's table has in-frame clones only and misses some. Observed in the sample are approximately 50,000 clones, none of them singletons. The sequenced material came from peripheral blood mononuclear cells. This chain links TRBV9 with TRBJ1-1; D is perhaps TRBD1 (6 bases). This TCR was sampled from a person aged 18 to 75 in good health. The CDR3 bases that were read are TGTGCCAGCAGCGTAGGGGACACTAACACTGAA. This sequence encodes CASSVGDTNTE. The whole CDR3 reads CASSVGDTNTEAFF.